This T cell receptor beta chain was recovered during a study of T cell responses to AZD1222 COVID-19 vaccine (dated by TCRdb to 2020 to 2022). Study-level background: AZD1222 recipients with second doses at about 4 weeks or about 12 weeks were pooled, because spike-specific TCR depth and breadth did not differ between schedules. A total of 233 trial participants underwent TCR sequencing, of whom some 200 had received two doses of AZD1222 and about 25 had received two doses of the MenACWY control vaccine. Trial participants were enrolled by age into 18-55, 56-69 and 70-plus year subgroups, with approximately 150, 28 and 58 TCR-sequenced participants respectively. Paper-wide results and their limitations: The 56-69-year group was small, and its depth increase did not reach significance, likely because of low power. A significant rise in spike-specific TCR breadth and depth was observed after two AZD1222 doses relative to day 0 and relative to MenACWY recipients. Because no day 14 peak-response samples were available, repertoires were characterized only after the peak T cell response. Nearly half of unique spike-specific TCRs reportedly recognized epitopes outside regions mutated in the B.1.351 and B.1.1.7 variants. Participants were mostly white British and included more females than males, and it was suggested by the authors that clonal diversity may have been underestimated. Vaccine-associated CD4 TCRs spanned the whole spike protein, with dominant responses in regions 160-218 and 743-854. Conclusions about previously exposed vaccinees were limited because only six AZD1222 recipients were SARS-CoV-2 seropositive at baseline.

The junction shows trimming of 7 bases on V and 2 bases on J, and the gene matches do not reach 3 bases of it. From the cysteine through the phenylalanine, the CDR3 covers 14 amino acids. The entry retains the CDR3 DNA only, 42 bases that are in frame from base 1. CDR1 and CDR2 are drawn from the germline V gene: SGHRS, YFSETQ. The intended sense of this specimen's time point label: baseline before first vaccination. The vaccinee samples were drawn from two UK trials, COV001 and COV002, one of which was a single-blind randomized controlled phase 2/3 trial testing AZD1222 (ChAdOx1 nCoV-19) in healthy adults. For TCRbeta chain sequencing, PBMC samples were collected from trial participants at day 0 and at day 28 after the second dose. A note on this clone: Its binding antigen is unknown. No base quality information exists; no much larger clone differs at one position.

The CDR3 regions of human TCRbeta chains were subjected to immunosequencing. Turning to the authors' computational methods: TCRs in the repertoires were matched against a reference library of SARS-CoV-2-specific TCRs that had been generated with the MIRA antigen-specificity platform. Breadth meant the fraction of unique TCRs that were SARS-CoV-2-associated, whereas depth meant the fraction of total T cells that were SARS-CoV-2-associated. Each spike-specific TCR was assigned to its reactive spike region and to a CD4 or CD8 class using the MIRA data. Log10-transformed breadth and depth values were compared by one-way ANOVA with Sidak's multiple comparisons tests. TCRdb re-hosts the immuneACCESS table, in-frame sequences only. Its copies lack some clones; in the studies checked, an unresolved V gene accounts for under half of them, and the cause for the rest is not known. That table is the source of V, J and clone size, and D and trimming were worked out from the DNA. The sample records approximately 180,000 clones, 85% to 95% of which are singletons. The ten largest clonotypes hold around 9.3% of the sample.

This chain joins TRBV5-1 to TRBJ2-1, with 10 central nucleotides matching TRBD2. The sample was peripheral blood, taken on day 0 of AZD1222 vaccination. This TCR derives from an adult in good health. The CDR3: CASELAGTYNEQFF. The nucleotide sequence is TGCGCCAGCGAACTAGCGGGGACCTACAATGAGCAGTTCTTC. Where the CDR3 stops, the reference TRBV5-1 and TRBJ2-1 genes take over; the full variable domain is KAGVTQTPRYLIKTRGQQVTLSCSPISGHRSVSWYQQTPGQGLQFLFEYFSETQRNKGNFPGRFSGRQFSNSRSEMNVSTLELGDSALYLCASELAGTYNEQFFGPGTRLTVL.